This entry lists 5 T cell receptor beta chains sequenced from one sample in a study of Ad26.COV2.S vaccination and SARS-CoV-2 variants (dated by TCRdb to 2020 to 2023). Taken with the paper, the label for treatment or condition translates to: 15 to 20 received Ad26.COV2.S at low or high dose, single or two shots; roughly 5 received placebo; per-sample allocation not given. For vaccine and placebo recipients, the sequenced repertoires came from samples collected on day 63 after the first injection. Receptors were amplified or captured by the immunoSEQ multiplex PCR assay. This is the immuneACCESS table as TCRdb keeps it, with only in-frame sequences that have V and J called. A part of the clones is gone; compared with another copy, unresolved V genes explain less than half, and the rest is unexplained. The sample table records approximately 420,000 clones; around 85% of these occur just once. Jointly, the top ten make up roughly 3.5% of the sample.

Sequencing was performed on peripheral blood, taken in a trial of Ad26.COV2.S vaccine versus placebo. The receptors stem from a person aged 18-60 years who received the Ad26.COV2.S COVID-19 vaccine or a placebo.

This clone was seen only once. The V gene is TRBV9, the J gene TRBJ1-2; 7 bases map to TRBD1. The germline gives CDR1 SGDLS, CDR2 YYNGEE. The length of the CDR3 is 15 residues. The junction had 8 bases not matched to a gene; V was cut back by 3 bases and J by 3 bases. CDR3: CASSESQGTYYGYTF. DNA for the CDR3: TGTGCCAGCAGCGAGTCACAGGGGACGTACTATGGCTACACCTTC.

The chain carries TRBV15 and TRBJ1-2, with a possible D match to TRBD1 (5 bases). With 0 bases removed from V and 1 base from J, the gap between germline ends came to 6 bases. The V gene's germline CDR1 is LNHNV and CDR2 YYDKDF (reference sequence). The CDR3 contains 14 residues. DNA of the CDR3: TGTGCCACCAGCAGAGACAGGGTTAACTATGGCTACACCTTC. Translated, it gives CATSRDRVNYGYTF.

The chain couples TRBV2 to TRBJ1-4; perhaps TRBD1 as D (5 bases). The germline V gene has CDR1 SNHLY and CDR2 FYNNEI. The CDR3 consists of 13 residues. Trimming took 6 bases from V and 2 from J, leaving 7 bases between them. The CDR3 coding sequence is TGTGCCAGCAGCCGGGACACTAATGAAAAACTGTTTTTT. It translates to CASSRDTNEKLFF.

The rearrangement uses TRBV7-2 and TRBJ2-7, with 7 positions matching TRBD1. Trimming took 5 bases from V and 3 from J; bases not matched to a gene: 7. The CDR3 runs 14 residues. CDR1 and CDR2 from the germline V gene are SGHTA and FQGNSA. The CDR3, as DNA: TGTGCCAGCAGCCCAGGACAGGCCAGCTACGAGCAGTACTTC. This gives the protein CASSPGQASYEQYF.

V is TRBV11-3 and J is TRBJ1-2; TRBD1 agrees at 7 bases. The CDR3 totals 15 residues. The V gene's germline CDR1 is SGHNT and CDR2 YENEEA. V gave up 1 base and J gave up 5 bases; unmatched junction bases: 7. CDR3 residues: CASSLVIGGRYGYTF. The CDR3 DNA is TGTGCCAGCAGCTTAGTTATAGGGGGCAGGTATGGCTACACCTTC. Together with reference TRBV11-3 and TRBJ1-2, the CDR3 gives the full variable domain: EAGVVQSPRYKIIEKKQPVAFWCNPISGHNTLYWYLQNLGQGPELLIRYENEEAVDDSQLPKDRFSAERLKGVDSTLKIQPAELGDSAVYLCASSLVIGGRYGYTFGSGTRLTVV.